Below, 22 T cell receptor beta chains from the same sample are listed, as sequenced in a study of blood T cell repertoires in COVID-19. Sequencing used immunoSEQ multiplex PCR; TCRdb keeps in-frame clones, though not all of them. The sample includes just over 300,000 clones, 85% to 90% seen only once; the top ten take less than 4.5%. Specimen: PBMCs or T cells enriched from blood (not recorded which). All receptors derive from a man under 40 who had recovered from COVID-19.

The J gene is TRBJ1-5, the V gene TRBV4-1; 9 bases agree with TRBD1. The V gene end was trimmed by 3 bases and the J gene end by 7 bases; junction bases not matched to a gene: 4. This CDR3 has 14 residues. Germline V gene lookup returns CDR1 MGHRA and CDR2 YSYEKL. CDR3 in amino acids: CASSQTGGWQPQHF. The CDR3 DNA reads TGCGCCAGCAGCCAGACAGGGGGTTGGCAGCCCCAGCATTTT.

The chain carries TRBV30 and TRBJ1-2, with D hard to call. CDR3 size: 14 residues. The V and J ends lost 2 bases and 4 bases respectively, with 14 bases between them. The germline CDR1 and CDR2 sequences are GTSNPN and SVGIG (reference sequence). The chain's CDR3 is CAWSFTTGTYGYTF. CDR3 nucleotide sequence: TGTGCCTGGAGTTTTACGACGGGTACCTATGGCTACACCTTC.

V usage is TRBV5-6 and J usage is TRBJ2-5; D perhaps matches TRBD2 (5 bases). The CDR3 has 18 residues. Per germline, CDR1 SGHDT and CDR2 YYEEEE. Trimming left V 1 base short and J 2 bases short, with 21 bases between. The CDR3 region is CASSLISGSRADQETQYF. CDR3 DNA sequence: TGTGCCAGCAGCTTGATTTCCGGGTCGAGGGCTGATCAAGAGACCCAGTACTTC. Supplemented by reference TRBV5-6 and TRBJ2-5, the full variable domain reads DAGVTQSPTHLIKTRGQQVTLRCSPKSGHDTVSWYQQALGQGPQFIFQYYEEEERQRGNFPDRFSGHQFPNYSSELNVNALLLGDSALYLCASSLISGSRADQETQYFGPGTRLLVL.

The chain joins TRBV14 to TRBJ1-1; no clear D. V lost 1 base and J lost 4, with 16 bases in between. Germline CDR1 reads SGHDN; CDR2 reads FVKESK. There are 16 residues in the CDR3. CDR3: CASSQASQVGLTEAFF. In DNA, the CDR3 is TGTGCCAGCAGCCAAGCTTCTCAGGTTGGGCTCACTGAAGCTTTCTTT.

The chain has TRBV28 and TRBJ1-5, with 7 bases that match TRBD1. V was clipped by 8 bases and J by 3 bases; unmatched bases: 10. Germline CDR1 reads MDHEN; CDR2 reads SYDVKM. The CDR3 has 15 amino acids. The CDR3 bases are TGTGCCAGCGTAGCAGGGGGAGCCTTCAATCAGCCCCAGCATTTT. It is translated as CASVAGGAFNQPQHF.

CDR3 in DNA: TGTGCCAGCAGCCTCAGGCCTACGACAGATACGCAGTATTTT. This sequence encodes CASSLRPTTDTQYF. V is TRBV6-5 and J is TRBJ2-3; no definite D call. Trimming cost V 6 bases and J 3 bases, with 13 bases left between them. Germline V gene data show CDR1 as MNHEY and CDR2 as SVGAGI. CDR3 length: 14 residues.

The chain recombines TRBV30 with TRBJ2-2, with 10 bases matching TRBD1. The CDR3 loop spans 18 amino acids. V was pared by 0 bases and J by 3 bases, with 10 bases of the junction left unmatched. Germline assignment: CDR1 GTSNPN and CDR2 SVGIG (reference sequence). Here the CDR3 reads CAWSVGGPGTGDTGELFF. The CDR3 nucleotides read TGTGCCTGGAGTGTAGGGGGGCCCGGGACAGGGGACACCGGGGAGCTGTTTTTT.

The CDR3 DNA follows: TGTGCCAGCAAGGGACAGAACTCCTACGAGCAGTACTTC. This translates into CASKGQNSYEQYF. The genes are TRBV12-3 or TRBV12-4 and TRBJ2-7; 7 bases align to TRBD1. This CDR3 is built from 13 residues. The ends lost 7 bases at V and 0 bases at J; junction bases unmatched: 3.

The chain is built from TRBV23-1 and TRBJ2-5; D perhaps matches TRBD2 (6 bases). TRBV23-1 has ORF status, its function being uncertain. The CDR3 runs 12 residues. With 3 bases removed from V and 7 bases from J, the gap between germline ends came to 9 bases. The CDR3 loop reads CASSHPRGTQYF. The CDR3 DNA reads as TGCGCCAGCAGTCACCCGCGGGGGACCCAGTACTTC.

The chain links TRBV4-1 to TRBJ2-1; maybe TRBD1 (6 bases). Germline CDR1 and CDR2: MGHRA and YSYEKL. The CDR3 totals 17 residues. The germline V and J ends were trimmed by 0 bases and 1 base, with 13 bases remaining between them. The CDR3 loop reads CASSQDHTGPSYNEQFF. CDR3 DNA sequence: TGCGCCAGCAGCCAAGATCATACAGGGCCTTCCTACAATGAGCAGTTCTTC.

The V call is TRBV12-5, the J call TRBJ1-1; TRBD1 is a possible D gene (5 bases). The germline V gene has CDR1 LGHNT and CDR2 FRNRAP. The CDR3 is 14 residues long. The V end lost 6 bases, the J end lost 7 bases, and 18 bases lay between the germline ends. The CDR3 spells CASGLNSGGDEAFF. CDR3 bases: TGTGCTAGTGGCCTCAACTCCGGGGGGGATGAAGCTTTCTTT.

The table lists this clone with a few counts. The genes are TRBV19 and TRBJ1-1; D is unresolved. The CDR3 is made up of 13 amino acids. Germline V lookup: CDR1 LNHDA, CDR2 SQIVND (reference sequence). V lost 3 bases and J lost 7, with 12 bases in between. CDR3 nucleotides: TGTGCCAGTAGTATGGACCCGGAGGTTGAAGCTTTCTTT. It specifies CASSMDPEVEAFF.

The CDR3 sequence is CASSFNTGPYEQYF. The CDR3 region has the DNA TGTGCCAGCAGTTTTAACACAGGGCCCTACGAGCAGTACTTC. The V call is TRBV6-5, the J call TRBJ2-7; D possibly corresponds to TRBD1 (6 bases). The CDR3 consists of 14 residues. Trimming left V 4 bases short and J 2 bases short, with 12 bases between. Germline V gene data show CDR1 as MNHEY and CDR2 as SVGAGI.

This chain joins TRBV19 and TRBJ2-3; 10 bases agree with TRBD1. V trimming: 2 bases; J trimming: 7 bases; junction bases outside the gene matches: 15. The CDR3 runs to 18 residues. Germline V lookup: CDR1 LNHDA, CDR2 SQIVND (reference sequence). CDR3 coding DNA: TGTGCCAGTAGTATATACCCCCCCCGGGACAGGGGTTCCTATACGCAGTATTTT. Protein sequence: CASSIYPPRDRGSYTQYF.

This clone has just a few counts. The CDR3 DNA reads as TGTGCCAGTAGCGATGACGGGGAGAGGGGCTACACCTTC. Translated, it gives CASSDDGERGYTF. The V gene is TRBV19, the J gene TRBJ1-2, with D unclear. In germline, CDR1 is LNHDA, CDR2 SQIVND (reference sequence). The CDR3 loop spans 13 amino acids. The germline V and J ends were trimmed by 6 bases and 8 bases, with 16 bases remaining between them.

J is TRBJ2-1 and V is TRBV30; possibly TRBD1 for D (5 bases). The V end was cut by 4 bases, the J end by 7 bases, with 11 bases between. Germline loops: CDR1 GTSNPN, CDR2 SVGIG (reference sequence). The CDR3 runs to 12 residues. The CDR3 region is CAWNVGVNEQFF. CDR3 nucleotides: TGTGCCTGGAATGTAGGGGTAAATGAGCAGTTCTTC. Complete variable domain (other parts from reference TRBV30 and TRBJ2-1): SQTIHQWPATLVQPVGSPLSLECTVEGTSNPNLYWYRQAAGRGLQLLFYSVGIGQISSEVPQNLSASRPQDRQFILSSKKLLLSDSGFYLCAWNVGVNEQFFGPGTRLTVL.

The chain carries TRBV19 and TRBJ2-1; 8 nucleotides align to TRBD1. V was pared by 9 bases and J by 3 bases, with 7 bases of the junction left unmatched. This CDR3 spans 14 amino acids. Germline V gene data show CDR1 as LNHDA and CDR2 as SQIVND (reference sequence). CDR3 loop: CASKATGVYNEQFF. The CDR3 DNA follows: TGTGCCAGCAAAGCGACAGGGGTCTACAATGAGCAGTTCTTC.

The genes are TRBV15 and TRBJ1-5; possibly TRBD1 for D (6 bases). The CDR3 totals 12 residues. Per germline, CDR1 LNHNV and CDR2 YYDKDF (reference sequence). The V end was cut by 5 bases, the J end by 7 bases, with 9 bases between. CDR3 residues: CATSPGDQPQHF. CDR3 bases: TGTGCCACCAGCCCAGGGGACCAGCCCCAGCATTTT.

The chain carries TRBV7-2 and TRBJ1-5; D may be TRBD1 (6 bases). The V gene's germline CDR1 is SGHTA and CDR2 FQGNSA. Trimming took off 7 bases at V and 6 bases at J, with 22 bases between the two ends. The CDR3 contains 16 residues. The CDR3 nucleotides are TGTGCCAGCACCCCTGACCAACGGGGGGCTGGTCAGCCCCAGCATTTT. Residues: CASTPDQRGAGQPQHF.

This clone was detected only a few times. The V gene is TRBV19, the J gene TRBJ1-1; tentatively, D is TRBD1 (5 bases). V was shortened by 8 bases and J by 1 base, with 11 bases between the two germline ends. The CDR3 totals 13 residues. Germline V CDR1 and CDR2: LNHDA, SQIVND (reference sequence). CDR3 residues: CASLDTANTEAFF. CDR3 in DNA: TGTGCCAGTTTGGACACGGCGAACACTGAAGCTTTCTTT.

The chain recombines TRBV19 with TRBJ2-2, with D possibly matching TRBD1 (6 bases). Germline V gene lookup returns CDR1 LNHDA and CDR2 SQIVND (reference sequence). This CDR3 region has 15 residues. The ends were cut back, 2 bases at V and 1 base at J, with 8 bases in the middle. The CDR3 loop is CASSILGGNTGELFF. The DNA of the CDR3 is TGTGCCAGTAGTATACTAGGGGGGAACACCGGGGAGCTGTTTTTT.

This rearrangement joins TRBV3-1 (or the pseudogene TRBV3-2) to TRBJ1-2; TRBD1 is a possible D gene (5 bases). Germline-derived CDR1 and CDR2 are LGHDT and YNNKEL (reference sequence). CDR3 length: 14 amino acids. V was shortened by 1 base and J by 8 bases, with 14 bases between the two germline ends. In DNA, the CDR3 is TGTGCCAGCAGCCAAGCATGGGCAACAGGAGGCTACACCTTC. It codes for CASSQAWATGGYTF.